Described below is a single T cell receptor beta chain sequence and its context. The source of the sample is a study of blood T cell repertoires in COVID-19. Looking at the study overall: Samples representing acute and convalescent COVID-19 were sourced from the United States, Italy and Spain. PBMCs, B-cell-depleted T cells, or T cells were the source of the cDNA or gDNA that made up the material.

Per the original data handling: Amplification of reference gene primers provided the estimated nucleated cell counts. Libraries were prepared by immunoSEQ multiplex PCR; TCRdb keeps only in-frame clonotypes and omits some of them. V and J calls and clone size follow that table, whereas D and trimming were derived from the DNA. In the table there are roughly 200,000 clones, around 90% of which are singletons. This CDR3 spans 13 amino acids. Trimming removed 7 bases from V and 4 bases from J, with 13 bases in between. J is TRBJ1-1 and V is TRBV12-3 or TRBV12-4; D perhaps matches TRBD1 (5 bases). Sequences were obtained from peripheral blood. The sequence was collected from a man aged 40-49 years with acute or convalescent COVID-19. The CDR3, as DNA: TGTGCCAGCACCCCCGGGGGGATCACTGAAGCTTTCTTT. As protein: CASTPGGITEAFF.